A single T cell receptor (beta chain) is shown here with its context. Its antigen is currently not known. One base away there is no much larger clone; base qualities are not given. The source of the sample is a study of CD8 T cells in Susac syndrome (dated by TCRdb to between 2017 and 2020). The study in broad terms: Whether CD8+ T cell activation and differentiation in Susac syndrome was antigen driven was tested using repertoire sequencing.

RNA was extracted with the RNeasy kit and about 0.5 to 1 ug was reverse transcribed using random hexamers. The immunoSEQ multiplex PCR assay, covering 54 Vbeta and 13 Jbeta segments, was used to amplify TCR beta CDR3 regions. PCR amplification bias was corrected using a synthetic template baseline for primer optimization and computational correction. The study's processing was this. Reads were assigned to V, D and J genes according to IMGT and analyzed in immunoSEQ Analyzer, with only productive sequences retained. Clonality was computed as one minus Shannon entropy normalized by log2 of the number of productive unique sequences. For each patient and control, public and private clones were evaluated within the 100 most prevalent clones. Clones were defined as Susac-specific if absent from the healthy and MS cohorts, from 1052 published viral clones and from other ImmuneACCESS disease sequences. Through fastp at Q25 and MiXCR, TCRdb rebuilt clones from the public reads, retaining in-frame beta chains. Rows merge per CDR3 protein into single entries with the most common DNA and genes. The V and J calls were not made by the authors but by TCRdb's processing. The sample has 100,000 to 150,000 distinct CDR3 sequences on record, roughly 95% of them singletons. Around 0.12% of the sample rests with the top ten.

Broader findings and caveats from the paper: The number of individuals in the TCR sequencing and HLA analysis was recognized as being relatively small.

V lost 5 bases and J lost 4 bases, and the count of bases not matched to a germline gene is 7. Based on the germline V gene (reference sequence), the CDR1 and CDR2 sequences are DFQATT and SNEGSKA. Including the terminal cysteine and phenylalanine, the CDR3 comprises 13 residues. Of all the DNA, just the CDR3 is kept, 39 bases in frame from base 1. High-throughput TCR beta sequencing profiled peripheral blood CD8+ and CD4+ T cells from healthy donors, Susac syndrome patients and multiple sclerosis patients. The healthy donors served as controls matched for age and sex. CD8+ TEMRA cells were enriched by FACS, while bulk CD8+ and CD4+ T cells were purified by magnetic negative isolation. Blood was collected in EDTA tubes and processed within 24 hours, with PBMCs isolated through density gradient centrifugation. PBMCs destined for TCR sequencing were cryopreserved in liquid nitrogen and later thawed in a 37 °C water bath. A purity of at least 90% was achieved for sorted or isolated CD4+, CD8+ and CD8+ TEMRA cells.

Recombination linked TRBV20-1 to TRBJ1-2, and TRBD1 matches 7 of the central bases. The sequenced sample consisted of CD4+ T cells from PBMCs. The clonotype was recovered from a human donor in good health. The bases read TGCAGTGCTCCATCAACAGGGGTCTATGGCTACACCTTC. Its amino acids are CSAPSTGVYGYTF.